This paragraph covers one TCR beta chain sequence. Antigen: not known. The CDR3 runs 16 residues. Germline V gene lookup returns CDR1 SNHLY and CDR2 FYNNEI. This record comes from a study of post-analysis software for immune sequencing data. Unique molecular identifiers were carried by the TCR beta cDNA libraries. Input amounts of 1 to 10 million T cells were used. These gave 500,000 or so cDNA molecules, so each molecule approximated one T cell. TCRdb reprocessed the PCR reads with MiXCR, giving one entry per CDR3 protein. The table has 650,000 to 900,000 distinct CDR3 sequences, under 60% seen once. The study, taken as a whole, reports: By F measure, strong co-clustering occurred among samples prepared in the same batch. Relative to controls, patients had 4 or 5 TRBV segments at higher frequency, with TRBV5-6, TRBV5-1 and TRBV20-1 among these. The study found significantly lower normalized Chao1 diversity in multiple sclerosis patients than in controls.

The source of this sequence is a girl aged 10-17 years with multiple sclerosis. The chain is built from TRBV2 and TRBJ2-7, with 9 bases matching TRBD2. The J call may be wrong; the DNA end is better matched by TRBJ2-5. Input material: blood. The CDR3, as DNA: TGTGCCAGCAGGTTGGGCGGGAGGGTCTCTTTAGAGACCCAGTACTTC. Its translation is CASRLGGRVSLETQYF.